This T cell receptor beta chain derives from a study of blood T cell repertoires in COVID-19. Study in general: There were acute and convalescent COVID-19 samples, and they came from the United States, Italy and Spain. The analysed material was cDNA or gDNA that came from T cells, B-cell-depleted T cells, or PBMCs.

The CDR3 loop spans 14 amino acids. Per the germline V gene, CDR1 is MNHNY and CDR2 is SVGAGI (reference sequence). Trimming cost V 5 bases and J 1 base; bases outside gene matches: 5. As processed by the authors: Counts of nucleated cells, estimated from reference gene primer amplification, were obtained. Repertoires were generated with immunoSEQ multiplex PCR, while TCRdb's copy carries only in-frame clones and drops some. V and J calls and clone size follow that table, whereas D and trimming were derived from the DNA. The sample has around 100,000 clones, approximately 88% seen once. V is TRBV6-6 and J is TRBJ2-7; 7 bases map to TRBD1. Sequenced input: peripheral blood. The source is a woman aged 60-75 years with acute or convalescent COVID-19. The CDR3 DNA reads as TGTGCCAGCAGTCCCGCGGACAGGTCCTACGAGCAGTACTTC. It encodes CASSPADRSYEQYF.